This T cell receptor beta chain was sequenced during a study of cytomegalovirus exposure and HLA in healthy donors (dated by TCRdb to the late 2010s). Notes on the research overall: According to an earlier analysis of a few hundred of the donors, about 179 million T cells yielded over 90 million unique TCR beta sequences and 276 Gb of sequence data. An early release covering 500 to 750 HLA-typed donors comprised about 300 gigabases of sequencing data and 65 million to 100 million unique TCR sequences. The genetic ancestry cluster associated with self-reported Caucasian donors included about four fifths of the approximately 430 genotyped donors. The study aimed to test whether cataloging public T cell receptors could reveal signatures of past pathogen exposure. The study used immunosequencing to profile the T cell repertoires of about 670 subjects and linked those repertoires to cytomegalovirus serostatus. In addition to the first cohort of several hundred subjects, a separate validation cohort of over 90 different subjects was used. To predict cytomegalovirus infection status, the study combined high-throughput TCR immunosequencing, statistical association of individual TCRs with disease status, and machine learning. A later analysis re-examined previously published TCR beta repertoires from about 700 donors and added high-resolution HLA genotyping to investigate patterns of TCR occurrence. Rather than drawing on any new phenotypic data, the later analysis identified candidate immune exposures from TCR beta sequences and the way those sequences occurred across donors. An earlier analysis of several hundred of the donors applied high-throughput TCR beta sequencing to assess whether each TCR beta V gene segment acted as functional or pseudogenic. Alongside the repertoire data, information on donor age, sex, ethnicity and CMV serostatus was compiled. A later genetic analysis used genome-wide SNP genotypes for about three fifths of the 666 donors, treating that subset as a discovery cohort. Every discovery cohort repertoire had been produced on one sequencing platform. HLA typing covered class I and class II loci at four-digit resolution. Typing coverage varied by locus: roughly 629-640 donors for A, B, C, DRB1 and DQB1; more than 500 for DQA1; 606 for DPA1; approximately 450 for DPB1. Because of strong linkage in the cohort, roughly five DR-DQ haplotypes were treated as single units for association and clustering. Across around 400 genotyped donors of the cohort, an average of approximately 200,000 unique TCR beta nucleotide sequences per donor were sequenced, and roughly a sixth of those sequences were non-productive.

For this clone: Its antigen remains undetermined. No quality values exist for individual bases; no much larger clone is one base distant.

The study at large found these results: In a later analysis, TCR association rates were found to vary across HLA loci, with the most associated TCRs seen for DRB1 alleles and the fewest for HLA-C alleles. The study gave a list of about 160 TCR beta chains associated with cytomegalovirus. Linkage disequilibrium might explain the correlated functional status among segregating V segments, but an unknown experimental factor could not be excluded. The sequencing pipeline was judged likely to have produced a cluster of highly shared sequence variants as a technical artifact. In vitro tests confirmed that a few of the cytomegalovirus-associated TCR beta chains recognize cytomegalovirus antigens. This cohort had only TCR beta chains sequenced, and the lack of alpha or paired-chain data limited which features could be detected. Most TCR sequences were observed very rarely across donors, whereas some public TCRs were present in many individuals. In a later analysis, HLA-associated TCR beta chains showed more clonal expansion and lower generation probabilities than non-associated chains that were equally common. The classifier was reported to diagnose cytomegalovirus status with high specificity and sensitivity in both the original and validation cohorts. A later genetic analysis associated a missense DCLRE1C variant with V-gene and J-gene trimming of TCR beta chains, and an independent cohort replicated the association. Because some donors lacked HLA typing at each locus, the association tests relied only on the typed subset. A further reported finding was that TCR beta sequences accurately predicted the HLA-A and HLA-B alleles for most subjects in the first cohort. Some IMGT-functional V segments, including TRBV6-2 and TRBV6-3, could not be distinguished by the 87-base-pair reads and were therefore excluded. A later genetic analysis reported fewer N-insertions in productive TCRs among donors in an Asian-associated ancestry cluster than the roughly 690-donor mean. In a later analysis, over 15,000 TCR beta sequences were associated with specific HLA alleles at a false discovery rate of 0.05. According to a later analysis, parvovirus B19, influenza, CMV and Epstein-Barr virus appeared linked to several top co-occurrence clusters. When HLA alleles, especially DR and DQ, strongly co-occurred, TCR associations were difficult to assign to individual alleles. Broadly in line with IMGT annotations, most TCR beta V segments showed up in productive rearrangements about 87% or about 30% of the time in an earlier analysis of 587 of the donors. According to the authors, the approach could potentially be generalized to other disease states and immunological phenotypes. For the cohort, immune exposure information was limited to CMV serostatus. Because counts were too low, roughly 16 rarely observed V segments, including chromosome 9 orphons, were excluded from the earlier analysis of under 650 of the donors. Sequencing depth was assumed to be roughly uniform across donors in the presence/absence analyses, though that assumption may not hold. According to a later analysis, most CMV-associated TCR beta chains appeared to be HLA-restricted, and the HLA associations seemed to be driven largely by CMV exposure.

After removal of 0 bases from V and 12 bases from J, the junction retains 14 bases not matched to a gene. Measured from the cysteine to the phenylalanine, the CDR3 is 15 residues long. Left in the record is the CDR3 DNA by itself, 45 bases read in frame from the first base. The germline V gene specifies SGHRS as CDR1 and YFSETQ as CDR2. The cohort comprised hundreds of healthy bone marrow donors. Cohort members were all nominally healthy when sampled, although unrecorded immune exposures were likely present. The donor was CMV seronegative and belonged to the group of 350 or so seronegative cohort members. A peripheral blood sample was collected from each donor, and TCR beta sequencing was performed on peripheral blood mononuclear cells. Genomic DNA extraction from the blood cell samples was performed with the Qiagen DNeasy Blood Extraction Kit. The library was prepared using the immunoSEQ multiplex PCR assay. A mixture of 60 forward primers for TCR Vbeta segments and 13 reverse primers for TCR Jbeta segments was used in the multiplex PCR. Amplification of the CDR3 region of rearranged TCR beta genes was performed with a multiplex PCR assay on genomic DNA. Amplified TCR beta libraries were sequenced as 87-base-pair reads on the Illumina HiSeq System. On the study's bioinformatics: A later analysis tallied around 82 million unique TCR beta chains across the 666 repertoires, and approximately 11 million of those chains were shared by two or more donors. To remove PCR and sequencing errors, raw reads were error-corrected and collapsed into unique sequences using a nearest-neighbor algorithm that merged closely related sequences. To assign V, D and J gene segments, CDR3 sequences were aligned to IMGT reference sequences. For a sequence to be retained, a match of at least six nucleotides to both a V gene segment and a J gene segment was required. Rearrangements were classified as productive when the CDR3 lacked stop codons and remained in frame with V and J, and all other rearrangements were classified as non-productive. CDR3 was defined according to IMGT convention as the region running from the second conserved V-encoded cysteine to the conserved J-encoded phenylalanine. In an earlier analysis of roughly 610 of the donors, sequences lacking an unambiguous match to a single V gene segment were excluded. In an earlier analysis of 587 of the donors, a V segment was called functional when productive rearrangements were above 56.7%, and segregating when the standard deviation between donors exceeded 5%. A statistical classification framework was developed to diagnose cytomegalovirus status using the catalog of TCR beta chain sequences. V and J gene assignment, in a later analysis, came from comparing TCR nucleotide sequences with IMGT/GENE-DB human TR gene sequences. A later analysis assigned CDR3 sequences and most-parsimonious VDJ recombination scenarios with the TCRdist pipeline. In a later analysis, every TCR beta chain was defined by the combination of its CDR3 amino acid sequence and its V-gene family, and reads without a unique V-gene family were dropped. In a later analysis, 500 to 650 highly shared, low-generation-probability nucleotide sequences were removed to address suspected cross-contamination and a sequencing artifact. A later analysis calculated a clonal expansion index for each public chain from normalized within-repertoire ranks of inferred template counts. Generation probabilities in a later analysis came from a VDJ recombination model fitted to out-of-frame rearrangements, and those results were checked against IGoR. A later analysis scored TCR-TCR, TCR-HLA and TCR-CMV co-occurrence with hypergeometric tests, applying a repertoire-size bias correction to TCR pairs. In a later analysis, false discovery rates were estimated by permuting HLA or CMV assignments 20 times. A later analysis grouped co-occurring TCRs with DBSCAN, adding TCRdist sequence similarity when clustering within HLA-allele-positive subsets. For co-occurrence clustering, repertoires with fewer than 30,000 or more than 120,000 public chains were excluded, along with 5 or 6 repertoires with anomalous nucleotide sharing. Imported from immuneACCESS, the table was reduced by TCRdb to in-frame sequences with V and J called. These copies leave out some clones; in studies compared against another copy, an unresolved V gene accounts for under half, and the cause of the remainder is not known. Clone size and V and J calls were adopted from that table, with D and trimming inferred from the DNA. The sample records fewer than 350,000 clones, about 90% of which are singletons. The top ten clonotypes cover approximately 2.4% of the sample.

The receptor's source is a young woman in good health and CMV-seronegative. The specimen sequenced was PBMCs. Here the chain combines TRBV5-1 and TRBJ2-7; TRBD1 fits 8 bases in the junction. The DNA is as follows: TGCGCCAGCAGCTTGGCCCCAGGACAGGGAGAGATTCTGTACTTC. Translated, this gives CASSLAPGQGEILYF.